The 18 T cell receptor beta chains below were found in one sample sequenced in a study of cytomegalovirus exposure and HLA in healthy donors. The PCR had 60 Vbeta and 13 Jbeta primers. Here immunoSEQ multiplex PCR was the method, and the copy in TCRdb shows in-frame clones only, minus some. The ten top clones account for roughly a sixth, within a sample of approximately 50,000 clones. The sample taken for sequencing was PBMCs. These receptors were obtained from a male donor in good health and CMV-seronegative.

This chain uses TRBV30 with TRBJ1-2; D is ambiguous. CDR3 length: 12 amino acids. Trimming stripped 2 bases from V and 4 bases from J, with 8 bases between. Germline-derived CDR1 and CDR2 are GTSNPN and SVGIG (reference sequence). CDR3 DNA sequence: TGTGCCTGGAGTCTCGGGAGCTATGGCTACACCTTC. This encodes CAWSLGSYGYTF.

The rearrangement uses TRBV6-5 and TRBJ1-2; possible D gene TRBD1, 6 bases. V was shortened by 2 bases and J by 8 bases, with 12 bases between the two germline ends. This CDR3 region has 13 residues. Germline lookup yields CDR1 MNHEY and CDR2 SVGAGI. CDR3 residues: CASSYTSGQGYTF. The CDR3 region has the DNA TGTGCCAGCAGTTACACGAGTGGACAGGGCTACACCTTC.

The J gene is TRBJ2-5, the V gene TRBV5-1; D not resolved. The ends were cut back, 0 bases at V and 5 bases at J, with 11 bases in the middle. CDR1 is SGHRS and CDR2 is YFSETQ in the germline V gene. The CDR3 spans 14 residues. The CDR3 bases are TGCGCCAGCAGCTTGGATACGTGGAGTGAGACCCAGTACTTC. Protein: CASSLDTWSETQYF.

The chain links TRBV9 to TRBJ1-1; TRBD1 matches 7 bases. The junction had 13 bases not matched to a gene; V was cut back by 0 bases and J by 5 bases. The CDR3 consists of 17 residues. CDR1 and CDR2 (germline): SGDLS, YYNGEE. CDR3 residues: CASSVESGQLTWTEAFF. The DNA for the CDR3 is TGTGCCAGCAGCGTAGAATCGGGACAGCTGACCTGGACTGAAGCTTTCTTT.

The gene calls are TRBV13 and TRBJ1-5; possibly TRBD1 for D (5 bases). CDR1 is PRHDT, CDR2 FYEKMQ, per germline (reference sequence). V lost 5 bases and J 3 bases, leaving 11 bases between the germline ends. The CDR3 is made up of 14 amino acids. CDR3: CASSMGLLNQPQHF. In DNA form, the CDR3 reads TGTGCCAGCAGCATGGGACTCCTCAATCAGCCCCAGCATTTT.

The V gene is TRBV5-1, the J gene TRBJ1-3; 8 bases fit TRBD1. J was trimmed by 2 bases and V by 5 bases; bases with no gene match: 6. This CDR3 comprises 15 residues. Per the germline V gene, CDR1 is SGHRS and CDR2 is YFSETQ. The CDR3 reads CASRLTTGAGNTIYF. The DNA for the CDR3 is TGCGCCAGCAGGCTTACGACAGGGGCTGGAAACACCATATATTTT. The full variable domain, completed using reference TRBV5-1 and TRBJ1-3, is KAGVTQTPRYLIKTRGQQVTLSCSPISGHRSVSWYQQTPGQGLQFLFEYFSETQRNKGNFPGRFSGRQFSNSRSEMNVSTLELGDSALYLCASRLTTGAGNTIYFGEGSWLTVV.

The rearrangement joins TRBV5-4 to TRBJ1-2; D might be TRBD1 (6 bases). Trimming removed 0 bases from V and 4 bases from J, with 13 bases in between. The CDR3 contains 15 residues. Germline CDR1 SGHNT, CDR2 YYREEE (reference sequence). In DNA, the CDR3 is TGTGCCAGCAGCTTGGGTTCCGGGACACTCTATGGCTACACCTTC. It is translated as CASSLGSGTLYGYTF.

The V call is TRBV5-1, the J call TRBJ1-2; 9 bases are a match to TRBD1. The V segment lost 4 bases and the J segment 5 bases; nucleotides outside the gene matches: 9. Germline V lookup: CDR1 SGHRS, CDR2 YFSETQ. CDR3 size: 15 residues. CDR3 bases: TGCGCCAGCAGCCCCTCTAGGGACAGGGCTTATGGCTACACCTTC. It codes for CASSPSRDRAYGYTF.

This chain links TRBV10-3 with TRBJ2-3, with 9 bases identical to TRBD1. CDR3 length equals 14 residues. Germline V gene lookup returns CDR1 ENHRY and CDR2 SYGVKD. With V trimmed by 6 bases and J by 6 bases, 7 bases remained unmatched. This chain's CDR3 is CAISSTGGVDTQYF. The CDR3 coding sequence is TGTGCCATCAGCTCGACAGGGGGTGTGGATACGCAGTATTTT.

The V gene is TRBV7-9, the J gene TRBJ1-1; D might be TRBD1 (5 bases). The CDR3 runs to 15 residues. Germline CDR1 is SEHNR and CDR2 is FQNEAQ (reference sequence). The V end lost 5 bases, the J end lost 4 bases, and 17 bases lay between the germline ends. The CDR3 DNA reads as TGTGCCAGCAGCGCAGCGGGGGGTCCCGGCACTGAAGCTTTCTTT. It yields the protein CASSAAGGPGTEAFF.

CDR3 in amino acids: CASSSDRDSRGYTF. The CDR3 DNA is TGTGCCAGCAGCTCCGACCGGGACAGTCGTGGCTACACCTTC. J is TRBJ1-2 and V is TRBV7-9, with 7 positions matching TRBD1. Trimming cost V 4 bases and J 7 bases; bases outside gene matches: 9. This CDR3 is built from 14 residues. Germline values: CDR1 SEHNR, CDR2 FQNEAQ (reference sequence).

The chain combines TRBV10-3 with TRBJ1-6; D unclear. Trimming stripped 0 bases from V and 6 bases from J, with 9 bases between. The CDR3 covers 15 residues. Germline CDR1 reads ENHRY; CDR2 reads SYGVKD. The CDR3 loop reads CAISESEATNSPLHF. CDR3 bases: TGTGCCATCAGTGAGTCGGAAGCGACTAATTCACCCCTCCACTTT.

V and J are TRBV19 and TRBJ2-7; 9 bases fit TRBD1. From germline, CDR1 is LNHDA and CDR2 SQIVND (reference sequence). This CDR3 region has 15 residues. Unmatched junction bases numbered 9, after V lost 6 bases and J lost 3 bases. The CDR3 nucleotides read TGTGCCAGTAGCAAACCCCGGGACAGGGTCTACGAGCAGTACTTC. This sequence encodes CASSKPRDRVYEQYF.

This chain joins TRBV7-9 and TRBJ2-5; 7 nucleotides match TRBD2. The germline V gene has CDR1 SEHNR and CDR2 FQNEAQ (reference sequence). This CDR3 has 15 amino acids. V dropped 5 bases and J dropped 0; count of bases not matched to a gene: 6. The CDR3 is CASSPQTSYQETQYF. The CDR3 region has the DNA TGTGCCAGCAGCCCACAGACTAGCTACCAAGAGACCCAGTACTTC.

The chain recombines TRBV23-1 with TRBJ1-1, with TRBD1 matching 7 bases. TRBV23-1 is classed as an ORF, of uncertain function. The CDR3 length is 16 residues. Losses at the gene ends were 4 bases for V and 1 base for J; bases not matched to a gene: 9. CDR3 residues: CASSRDDREANTEAFF. The CDR3 DNA is TGCGCCAGCAGTCGCGACGACAGGGAGGCGAACACTGAAGCTTTCTTT.

The chain uses TRBV10-2 and TRBJ2-7; possible D gene TRBD1, 9 bases. The CDR3 totals 16 residues. V was cut by 2 bases and J by 6 bases, with 20 bases left in between. Germline CDR1 and CDR2: WSHSY and SAAADI. The CDR3, as DNA: TGCGCCAGCAGTGAGACCCGGGACAGGGCGGGAGGCGAGCAGTACTTC. It specifies CASSETRDRAGGEQYF.

V gene TRBV7-9 combines with J gene TRBJ2-7; 9 nucleotides align to TRBD1. The CDR3 is 15 residues long. Germline CDR1 is SEHNR and CDR2 is FQNEAQ (reference sequence). The J segment lost 3 bases and the V segment lost 3 bases, leaving 6 bases of the junction unmatched. CDR3 amino acids: CASSFGQGFDYEQYF. The CDR3, as DNA: TGTGCCAGCAGCTTCGGACAGGGGTTTGACTACGAGCAGTACTTC.

The V call is TRBV6-5, the J call TRBJ1-3; TRBD1 matches at 9 bases. Germline V gene lookup returns CDR1 MNHEY and CDR2 SVGAGI. The ends lost 10 bases at V and 3 bases at J; junction bases unmatched: 7. The CDR3 totals 14 residues. CDR3 region: CATEDRGVGNTIYF. CDR3 DNA sequence: TGTGCCACCGAGGACAGGGGAGTTGGAAACACCATATATTTT.